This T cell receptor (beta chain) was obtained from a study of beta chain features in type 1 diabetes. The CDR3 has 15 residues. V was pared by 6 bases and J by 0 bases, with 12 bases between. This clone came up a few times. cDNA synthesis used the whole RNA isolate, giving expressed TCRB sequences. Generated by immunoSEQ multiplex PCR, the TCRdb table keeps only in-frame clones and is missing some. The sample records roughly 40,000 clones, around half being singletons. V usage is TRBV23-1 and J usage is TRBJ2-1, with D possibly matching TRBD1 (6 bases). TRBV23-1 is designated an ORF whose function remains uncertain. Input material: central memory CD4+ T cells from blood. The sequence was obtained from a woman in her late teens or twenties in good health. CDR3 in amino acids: CASRGAGDSYNEQFF. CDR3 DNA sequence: TGCGCCAGCAGGGGAGCAGGGGACTCCTACAATGAGCAGTTCTTC.